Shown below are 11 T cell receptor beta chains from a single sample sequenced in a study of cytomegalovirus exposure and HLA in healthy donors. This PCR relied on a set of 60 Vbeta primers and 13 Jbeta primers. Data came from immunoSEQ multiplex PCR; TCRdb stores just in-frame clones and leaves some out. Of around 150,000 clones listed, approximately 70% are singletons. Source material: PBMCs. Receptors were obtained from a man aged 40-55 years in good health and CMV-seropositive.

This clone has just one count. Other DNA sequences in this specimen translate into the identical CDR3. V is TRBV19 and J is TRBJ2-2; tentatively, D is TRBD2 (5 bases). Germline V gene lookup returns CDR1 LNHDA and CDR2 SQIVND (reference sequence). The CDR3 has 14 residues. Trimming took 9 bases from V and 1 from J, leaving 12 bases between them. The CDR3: CASRTALNTGELFF. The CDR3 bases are TGTGCCAGCCGGACTGCGCTGAACACCGGGGAGCTGTTTTTT. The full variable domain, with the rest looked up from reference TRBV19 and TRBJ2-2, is DGGITQSPKYLFRKEGQNVTLSCEQNLNHDAMYWYRQDPGQGLRLIYYSQIVNDFQKGDIAEGYSVSREKKESFPLTVTSAQKNPTAFYLCASRTALNTGELFFGEGSRLTVL.

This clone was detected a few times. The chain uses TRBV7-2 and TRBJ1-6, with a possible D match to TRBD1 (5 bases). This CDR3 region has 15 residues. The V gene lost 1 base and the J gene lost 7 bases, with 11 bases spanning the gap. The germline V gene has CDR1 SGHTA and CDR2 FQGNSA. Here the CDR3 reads CASSLDRRWNSPLHF. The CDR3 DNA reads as TGTGCCAGCAGCTTAGACAGGCGCTGGAATTCACCCCTCCACTTT.

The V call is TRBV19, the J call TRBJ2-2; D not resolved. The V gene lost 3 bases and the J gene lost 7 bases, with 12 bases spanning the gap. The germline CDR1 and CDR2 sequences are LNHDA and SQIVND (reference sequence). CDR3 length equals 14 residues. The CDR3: CASSMGQRSGELFF. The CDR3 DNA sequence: TGTGCCAGTAGTATGGGTCAGAGGAGCGGGGAGCTGTTTTTT.

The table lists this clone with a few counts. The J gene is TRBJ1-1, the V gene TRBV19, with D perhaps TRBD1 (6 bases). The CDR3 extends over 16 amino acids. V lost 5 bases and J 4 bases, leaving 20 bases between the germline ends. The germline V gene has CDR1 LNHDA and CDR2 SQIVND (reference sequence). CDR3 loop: CASSPSHRVTSTEAFF. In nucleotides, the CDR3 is TGTGCCAGTAGTCCATCCCACAGGGTGACGTCCACTGAAGCTTTCTTT. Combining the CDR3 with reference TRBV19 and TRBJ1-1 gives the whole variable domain DGGITQSPKYLFRKEGQNVTLSCEQNLNHDAMYWYRQDPGQGLRLIYYSQIVNDFQKGDIAEGYSVSREKKESFPLTVTSAQKNPTAFYLCASSPSHRVTSTEAFFGQGTRLTVV.

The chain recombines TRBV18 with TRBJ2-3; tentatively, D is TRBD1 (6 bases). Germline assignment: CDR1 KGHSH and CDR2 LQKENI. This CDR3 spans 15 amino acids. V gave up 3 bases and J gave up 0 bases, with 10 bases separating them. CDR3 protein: CASSPLGQSTDTQYF. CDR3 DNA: TGTGCCAGCTCACCTTTAGGACAGAGCACAGATACGCAGTATTTT. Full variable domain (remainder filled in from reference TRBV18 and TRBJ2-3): NAGVMQNPRHLVRRRGQEARLRCSPMKGHSHVYWYRQLPEEGLKFMVYLQKENIIDESGMPKERFSAEFPKEGPSILRIQQVVRGDSAAYFCASSPLGQSTDTQYFGPGTRLTVL.

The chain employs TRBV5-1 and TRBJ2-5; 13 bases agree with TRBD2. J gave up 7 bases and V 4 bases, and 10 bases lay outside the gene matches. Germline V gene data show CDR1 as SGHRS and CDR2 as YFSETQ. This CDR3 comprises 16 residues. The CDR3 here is CASSIGTSGAGGTQYF. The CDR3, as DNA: TGCGCCAGCAGCATAGGGACTAGCGGGGCCGGAGGGACCCAGTACTTC.

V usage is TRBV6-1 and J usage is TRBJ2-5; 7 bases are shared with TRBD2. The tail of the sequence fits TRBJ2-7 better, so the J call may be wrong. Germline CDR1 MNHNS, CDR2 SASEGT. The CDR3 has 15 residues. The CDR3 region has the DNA TGTGCCAGCAGTGAAGGAGGAGCGCGGGGGTACGAGCAGTACTTC. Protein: CASSEGGARGYEQYF.

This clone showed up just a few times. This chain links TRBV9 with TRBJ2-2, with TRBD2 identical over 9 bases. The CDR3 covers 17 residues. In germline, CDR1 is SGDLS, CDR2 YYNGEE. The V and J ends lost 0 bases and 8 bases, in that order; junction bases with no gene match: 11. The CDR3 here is CASSVVPSGAGTGELFF. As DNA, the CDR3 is TGTGCCAGCAGCGTAGTTCCTAGCGGGGCCGGTACTGGGGAGCTGTTTTTT. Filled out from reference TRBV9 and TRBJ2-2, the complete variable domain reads DSGVTQTPKHLITATGQRVTLRCSPRSGDLSVYWYQQSLDQGLQFLIQYYNGEERAKGNILERFSAQQFPDLHSELNLSSLELGDSALYFCASSVVPSGAGTGELFFGEGSRLTVL.

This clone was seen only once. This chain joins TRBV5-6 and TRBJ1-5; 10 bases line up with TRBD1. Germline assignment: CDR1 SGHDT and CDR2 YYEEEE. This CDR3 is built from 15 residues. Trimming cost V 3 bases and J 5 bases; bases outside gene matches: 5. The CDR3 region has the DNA TGTGCCAGCAGCTGGGGACAGGGGTCCCATCAGCCCCAGCATTTT. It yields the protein CASSWGQGSHQPQHF.

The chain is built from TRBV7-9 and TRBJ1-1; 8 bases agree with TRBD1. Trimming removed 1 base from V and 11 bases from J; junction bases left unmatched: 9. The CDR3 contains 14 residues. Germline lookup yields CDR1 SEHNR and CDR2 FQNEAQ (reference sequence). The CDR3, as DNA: TGTGCCAGCAGCTTAGGGGGGGGGACAGGCGACGCTTTCTTT. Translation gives CASSLGGGTGDAFF.

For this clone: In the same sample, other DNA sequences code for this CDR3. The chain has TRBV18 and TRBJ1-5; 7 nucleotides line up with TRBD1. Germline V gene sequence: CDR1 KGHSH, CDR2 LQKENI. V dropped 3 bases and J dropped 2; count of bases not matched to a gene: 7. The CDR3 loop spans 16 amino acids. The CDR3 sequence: CASSPIRQGGNQPQHF. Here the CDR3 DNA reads TGTGCCAGCTCACCCATCCGACAGGGAGGCAATCAGCCCCAGCATTTT.